The rows below give T cell receptor beta chains drawn from one sample of a study of T cells after yellow fever vaccination. TCRdb processed the 5' RACE reads anew with MiXCR; each CDR3 protein has one entry. The sample holds some 300,000 distinct CDR3 sequences, roughly 9% seen once. The sample was CD4+ T cells sorted from PBMCs, taken 5 days after the yellow fever booster vaccination. These receptors were taken from a man aged 18 to 30 who received the YFV17D yellow fever vaccine. Each CDR3 is given with its conserved first and last residue. The D gene is left open where the match is weak. Expanded clones are given a class, and other clones once, few, many or no size at all.

v_call: TRBV18; j_call: TRBJ2-3; d_call: TRBD1; clone_size: .; cdr3_nt: TGTGCCAGCTCCCGCAATGGACAGGGGACAGATACGCAGTATTTT; cdr3_aa: CASSRNGQGTDTQYF
v_call: TRBV29-1; j_call: TRBJ2-3; d_call: TRBD2; clone_size: many; cdr3_nt: TGCAGCGTTGAAGACGGCGGGGGGGGAGATACGCAGTATTTT; cdr3_aa: CSVEDGGGGDTQYF
v_call: TRBV10-2; j_call: TRBJ1-1; d_call: .; clone_size: .; cdr3_nt: TGCGCCAGCCAGACAGGGAACACTGAAGCTTTCTTT; cdr3_aa: CASQTGNTEAFF
v_call: TRBV6-2/TRBV6-3; j_call: TRBJ2-5; d_call: .; clone_size: .; cdr3_nt: TGTGCCAGCAAGCCGGGAGTACAAGAGACCCAGTACTTC; cdr3_aa: CASKPGVQETQYF
v_call: TRBV20-1; j_call: TRBJ1-5; d_call: .; clone_size: few; cdr3_nt: TGCAGTGCTAGAGAGCCAACCGGGAATCAGCCCCAGCATTTT; cdr3_aa: CSAREPTGNQPQHF
v_call: TRBV19; j_call: TRBJ2-4; d_call: TRBD1; clone_size: few; cdr3_nt: TGTGCCAGTTCCGACGGGACAGGTTCCAAAAACATTCAGTACTTC; cdr3_aa: CASSDGTGSKNIQYF
v_call: TRBV7-2; j_call: TRBJ2-7; d_call: .; clone_size: many; cdr3_nt: TGTGCCAGCAGCTCAACCGGGGACGAGCAGTACTTC; cdr3_aa: CASSSTGDEQYF
v_call: TRBV15; j_call: TRBJ1-6; d_call: .; clone_size: many; cdr3_nt: TGTGCCACCAGCAGGGATGACAGGCTCTATAATTCACCCCTCCACTTT; cdr3_aa: CATSRDDRLYNSPLHF
v_call: TRBV5-6; j_call: TRBJ2-3; d_call: TRBD2; clone_size: .; cdr3_nt: TGTGCCAGCAGCCGGATAGCGGGGGGCCGCACAGATACGCAGTATTTT; cdr3_aa: CASSRIAGGRTDTQYF
v_call: TRBV12-3/TRBV12-4; j_call: TRBJ1-4; d_call: .; clone_size: few; cdr3_nt: TGTGCCAGCAGTCCCCGGACAAGCGATGAAAAACTGTTTTTT; cdr3_aa: CASSPRTSDEKLFF
v_call: TRBV12-3/TRBV12-4; j_call: TRBJ1-6; d_call: TRBD1; clone_size: few; cdr3_nt: TGTGCCAGCAGTCGACAGGGGGCGTCGACCTATAATTCACCCCTCCACTTT; cdr3_aa: CASSRQGASTYNSPLHF
v_call: TRBV6-2/TRBV6-3; j_call: TRBJ1-3; d_call: .; clone_size: .; cdr3_nt: TGTGCCAGCGGGCGGAGGAGATCCTCTGGAAACACCATATATTTT; cdr3_aa: CASGRRRSSGNTIYF
v_call: TRBV25-1; j_call: TRBJ2-2; d_call: .; clone_size: many; cdr3_nt: TGTGCCAGCATCAGTGAGAGAGGAGGCGGGAACACCGGGGAGCTGTTTTTT; cdr3_aa: CASISERGGGNTGELFF
v_call: TRBV5-1; j_call: TRBJ2-3; d_call: TRBD2; clone_size: few; cdr3_nt: TGCGCCAGCAGCGCCCTCCTAGCGGCAGATACGCAGTATTTT; cdr3_aa: CASSALLAADTQYF
v_call: TRBV20-1; j_call: TRBJ2-7; d_call: .; clone_size: .; cdr3_nt: TGCAGTGCTAGAGAGGGAAGTGACGAGCAGTACTTC; cdr3_aa: CSAREGSDEQYF
v_call: TRBV7-3; j_call: TRBJ2-1; d_call: TRBD1; clone_size: few; cdr3_nt: TGTGCCAGCAGCGCTCCCGGACAGGGCTCCTACAATGAGCAGTTCTTC; cdr3_aa: CASSAPGQGSYNEQFF
v_call: TRBV15; j_call: TRBJ2-1; d_call: TRBD2; clone_size: few; cdr3_nt: TGTGCCACCAGCAGGACTAGCGGGACCTACAATGAGCAGTTCTTC; cdr3_aa: CATSRTSGTYNEQFF
v_call: TRBV7-2; j_call: TRBJ2-3; d_call: TRBD1; clone_size: few; cdr3_nt: TGTGCCAGCAGCACGGGACAGGGGAGAACGGATACGCAGTATTTT; cdr3_aa: CASSTGQGRTDTQYF
v_call: TRBV19; j_call: TRBJ2-5; d_call: TRBD2; clone_size: .; cdr3_nt: TGTGCCAGTAGTGGGGCCTCGGGACTAGCAGGGACCCAGTACTTC; cdr3_aa: CASSGASGLAGTQYF
v_call: TRBV7-9; j_call: TRBJ1-1; d_call: .; clone_size: few; cdr3_nt: TGTGCCAGCAGCAACAACGACAGGGAAGCTTTCTTT; cdr3_aa: CASSNNDREAFF
v_call: TRBV15; j_call: TRBJ2-7; d_call: TRBD1; clone_size: .; cdr3_nt: TGTGCCACCAGCAGAGATCAAGTGATGGGACAGGGGGCCTCCGAGCAGTACTTC; cdr3_aa: CATSRDQVMGQGASEQYF
v_call: TRBV7-2; j_call: TRBJ1-2; d_call: .; clone_size: .; cdr3_nt: TGTGCCAGCAGCTTACCGGACTCCGGGGGCTACACCTTC; cdr3_aa: CASSLPDSGGYTF
v_call: TRBV20-1; j_call: TRBJ2-1; d_call: TRBD2; clone_size: few; cdr3_nt: TGCAGTGCAAACCTTGGGGGGGGGACCACCTACAATGAGCAGTTCTTC; cdr3_aa: CSANLGGGTTYNEQFF
v_call: TRBV28; j_call: TRBJ1-2; d_call: .; clone_size: few; cdr3_nt: TGTGCCAGCAGCTCTGGGATCACATCGGCTGTTAACTATGGCTACACCTTC; cdr3_aa: CASSSGITSAVNYGYTF
v_call: TRBV15; j_call: TRBJ1-5; d_call: .; clone_size: few; cdr3_nt: TGTGCCACCAGCAGAGAACAGGGAAATCAGCCCCAGCATTTT; cdr3_aa: CATSREQGNQPQHF
v_call: TRBV25-1; j_call: TRBJ2-4; d_call: TRBD1; clone_size: .; cdr3_nt: TGTGCCAGCAGTGGACAGGGAGCCAAAAACATTCAGTACTTC; cdr3_aa: CASSGQGAKNIQYF
v_call: TRBV20-1; j_call: TRBJ2-5; d_call: TRBD1; clone_size: many; cdr3_nt: TGCAGTGCTAGGGGTCGGACAGGGACGGGAGAGACCCAGTACTTC; cdr3_aa: CSARGRTGTGETQYF
v_call: TRBV7-2; j_call: TRBJ1-5; d_call: .; clone_size: few; cdr3_nt: TGTGCCAGCAGCTTAGGCCCCGGGAGGGGTCAGCCCCAGCATTTT; cdr3_aa: CASSLGPGRGQPQHF
v_call: TRBV7-2; j_call: TRBJ2-2; d_call: TRBD1; clone_size: few; cdr3_nt: TGTGCCAGCAGCGAAATGGGACAGAGCACCGGGGAGCTGTTTTTT; cdr3_aa: CASSEMGQSTGELFF
v_call: TRBV20-1; j_call: TRBJ2-1; d_call: .; clone_size: few; cdr3_nt: TGCAGTGCGGACTCCCAGGGCACTGGTAATGAGCAGTTCTTC; cdr3_aa: CSADSQGTGNEQFF
v_call: TRBV4-2; j_call: TRBJ2-5; d_call: TRBD2; clone_size: .; cdr3_nt: TGTGCCAGCAGCCAAGAGGTAGCGGGGGCACCAAAAGAGACCCAGTACTTC; cdr3_aa: CASSQEVAGAPKETQYF
v_call: TRBV4-1; j_call: TRBJ2-1; d_call: .; clone_size: few; cdr3_nt: TGCGCCAGCAGCCAATTGACTAGGTGGAATGAGCAGTTCTTC; cdr3_aa: CASSQLTRWNEQFF
v_call: TRBV4-2; j_call: TRBJ1-1; d_call: .; clone_size: .; cdr3_nt: TGTGCCAGCAGCAAAATTCCGACCGTGAACACTGAAGCTTTCTTT; cdr3_aa: CASSKIPTVNTEAFF
v_call: TRBV9; j_call: TRBJ2-1; d_call: .; clone_size: .; cdr3_nt: TGTGCCAGCAGCGTAGGCCAGGGGAGAACTGAGCAGTTCTTC; cdr3_aa: CASSVGQGRTEQFF
v_call: TRBV4-1; j_call: TRBJ1-1; d_call: .; clone_size: .; cdr3_nt: TGCGCCAGCAGCCAAGTCAACCTGGTTTATTACACTGAAGCTTTCTTT; cdr3_aa: CASSQVNLVYYTEAFF
v_call: TRBV7-8; j_call: TRBJ2-2; d_call: .; clone_size: few; cdr3_nt: TGTGCCAGCAGCCAGCCCCTCGGGGAGCTGTTTTTT; cdr3_aa: CASSQPLGELFF
v_call: TRBV3-1; j_call: TRBJ1-1; d_call: .; clone_size: .; cdr3_nt: TGTGCCAGCAGCCGAAGGGGAGGGGTTAACACTGAAGCTTTCTTT; cdr3_aa: CASSRRGGVNTEAFF
v_call: TRBV5-6; j_call: TRBJ1-2; d_call: TRBD1; clone_size: .; cdr3_nt: TGTGCCAGCAGCCACGACAGGGTTGGCTACACCTTC; cdr3_aa: CASSHDRVGYTF
v_call: TRBV20-1; j_call: TRBJ2-1; d_call: TRBD2; clone_size: .; cdr3_nt: TGCAGTGCTCCACGGGGGCTAGCGGGCTACAATGAGCAGTTCTTC; cdr3_aa: CSAPRGLAGYNEQFF
v_call: TRBV5-1; j_call: TRBJ2-3; d_call: TRBD2; clone_size: few; cdr3_nt: TGCGCCAGCAGCCCGCCGAATTTAGCGGGGGGCCCTGATACGCAGTATTTT; cdr3_aa: CASSPPNLAGGPDTQYF
v_call: TRBV5-1; j_call: TRBJ1-3; d_call: .; clone_size: few; cdr3_nt: TGCGCCAGCAGCTTCGCCGGAAACACCATATATTTT; cdr3_aa: CASSFAGNTIYF
v_call: TRBV18; j_call: TRBJ1-1; d_call: .; clone_size: few; cdr3_nt: TGTGCCAGCTCACAGGGTCAGGATGAAGCTTTCTTT; cdr3_aa: CASSQGQDEAFF
v_call: TRBV5-4; j_call: TRBJ1-6; d_call: .; clone_size: few; cdr3_nt: TGTGCCAGCAGCTTCAGGGGCAATGGGTCACCCCTCCACTTT; cdr3_aa: CASSFRGNGSPLHF
v_call: TRBV7-2; j_call: TRBJ2-1; d_call: TRBD2; clone_size: .; cdr3_nt: TGTGCCAGCAGCTCTAGCACAGCGGGGGGGCTCCAATTTCGCTTC; cdr3_aa: CASSSSTAGGLQFRF
v_call: TRBV7-2; j_call: TRBJ2-2; d_call: .; clone_size: .; cdr3_nt: TGTGCCAGCAGCTTACCGGGGGGCTTTACCGGGGAGCTGTTTTTT; cdr3_aa: CASSLPGGFTGELFF
v_call: TRBV20-1; j_call: TRBJ2-6; d_call: .; clone_size: .; cdr3_nt: TGCAGTGCTAGAAAATCGACCTCTGGGGCCAACGTCCTGACTTTC; cdr3_aa: CSARKSTSGANVLTF
v_call: TRBV6-5; j_call: TRBJ2-5; d_call: .; clone_size: many; cdr3_nt: TGTGCCAGCAGTTCCCCTCCGGGAGAAGAGACCCAGTACTTC; cdr3_aa: CASSSPPGEETQYF
v_call: TRBV5-1; j_call: TRBJ2-1; d_call: TRBD2; clone_size: many; cdr3_nt: TGCGCCAGCAGCGCGGGGGGGACTAGCGGGGGCGCCGGGTTCTTC; cdr3_aa: CASSAGGTSGGAGFF
v_call: TRBV5-1; j_call: TRBJ2-5; d_call: TRBD2; clone_size: .; cdr3_nt: TGCGCCAGCAGCGGACTAGCGGGGAGAGAGACCCAGTACTTC; cdr3_aa: CASSGLAGRETQYF
v_call: TRBV5-1; j_call: TRBJ2-1; d_call: TRBD1; clone_size: .; cdr3_nt: TGCGCCAGCAGCTTTCCGGACAGGGGGAGGAATGAGCAGTTCTTC; cdr3_aa: CASSFPDRGRNEQFF